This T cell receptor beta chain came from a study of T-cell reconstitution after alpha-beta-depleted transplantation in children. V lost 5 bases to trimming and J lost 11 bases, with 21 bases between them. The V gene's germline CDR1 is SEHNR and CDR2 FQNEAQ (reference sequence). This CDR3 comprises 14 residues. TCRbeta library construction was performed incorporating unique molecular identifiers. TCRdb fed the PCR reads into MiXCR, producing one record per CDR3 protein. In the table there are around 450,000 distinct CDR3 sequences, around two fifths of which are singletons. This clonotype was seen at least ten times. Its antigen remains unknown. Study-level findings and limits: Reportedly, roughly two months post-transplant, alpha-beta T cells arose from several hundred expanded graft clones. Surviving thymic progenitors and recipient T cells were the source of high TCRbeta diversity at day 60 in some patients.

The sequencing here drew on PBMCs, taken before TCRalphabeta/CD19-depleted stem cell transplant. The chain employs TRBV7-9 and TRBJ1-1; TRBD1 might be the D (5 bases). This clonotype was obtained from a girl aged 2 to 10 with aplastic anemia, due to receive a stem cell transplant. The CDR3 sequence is CASSPSGTFPAAFF. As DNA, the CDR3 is TGTGCCAGCAGCCCTTCCGGGACTTTCCCAGCCGCTTTCTTT.